The 22 T cell receptor beta chains presented below share a single source sample, sequenced in a study of cytomegalovirus exposure and HLA in healthy donors. PCR amplification relied on 60 Vbeta primers (plus 13 Jbeta primers). TCRdb keeps only in-frame clones here, not all; method: immunoSEQ multiplex PCR. Of 120,000 or so clones listed, about two thirds are singletons. Sequences were obtained from PBMCs. These receptor sequences come from a man aged 25-45 years in good health and CMV-seronegative.

The V gene is TRBV25-1, the J gene TRBJ1-3; tentative D call: TRBD1 (5 bases). Germline assignment: CDR1 MGHDK and CDR2 SYGVNS. V lost 6 bases and J lost 0, with 12 bases in between. There are 15 residues in the CDR3. CDR3 loop: CASSPQGISGNTIYF. The CDR3 DNA follows: TGTGCCAGCAGCCCTCAGGGTATCTCTGGAAACACCATATATTTT.

The chain employs TRBV2 and TRBJ2-4; 11 bases are a match to TRBD2. Germline-derived CDR1 and CDR2 are SNHLY and FYNNEI. V lost 9 bases and J lost 3; bases outside the gene matches: 4. This CDR3 region has 14 residues. The CDR3 nucleotides are TGTGCCAGGGGGACTAGCGGAGGCAAAAACATTCAGTACTTC. The encoded protein is CARGTSGGKNIQYF.

This clone was recorded a few times. This chain uses TRBV30 with TRBJ1-5; D remains ambiguous. Germline-derived CDR1 and CDR2 are GTSNPN and SVGIG (reference sequence). CDR3 length: 14 residues. Trimming shortened V by 0 bases and J by 2 bases, and 8 bases separated the two germline ends. This CDR3 is CAWSVRFGNQPQHF. The CDR3 nucleotides read TGTGCCTGGAGTGTACGGTTTGGCAATCAGCCCCAGCATTTT.

The rearrangement uses TRBV10-3 and TRBJ2-7; a possible D gene is TRBD2 (6 bases). The CDR3 is 14 residues long. Trimming cost V 9 bases and J 0 bases, with 15 bases left between them. Germline lookup yields CDR1 ENHRY and CDR2 SYGVKD. CDR3 coding DNA: TGTGCCATATGGGATCGGGGAGGCTCCTACGAGCAGTACTTC. As protein: CAIWDRGGSYEQYF.

This rearrangement joins TRBV7-9 to TRBJ1-2, with D unclear. Germline V gene lookup returns CDR1 SEHNR and CDR2 FQNEAQ (reference sequence). The germline V and J ends were trimmed by 1 base and 8 bases, with 11 bases remaining between them. The CDR3 length is 13 residues. The CDR3 nucleotides read TGTGCCAGCAGCTTAGATGGAGGACTAGGCTACACCTTC. Protein product: CASSLDGGLGYTF.

The genes are TRBV2 and TRBJ1-1, with 8 positions matching TRBD1. Trimming took 6 bases from V and 1 from J; bases not matched to a gene: 4. The CDR3 totals 14 residues. Germline CDR1 is SNHLY and CDR2 is FYNNEI. CDR3 residues: CASSAGTGNTEAFF. DNA of the CDR3: TGTGCCAGCAGCGCCGGGACAGGGAACACTGAAGCTTTCTTT.

This chain uses TRBV6-6 with TRBJ2-5, with 7 nucleotides matching TRBD1. This CDR3 has 15 amino acids. Germline V gene sequence: CDR1 MNHNY, CDR2 SVGAGI (reference sequence). The J segment lost 2 bases and the V segment lost 1 base, leaving 4 bases of the junction unmatched. The CDR3 DNA reads TGTGCCAGCAGTTACTTACCGGGACAGCAAGAGACCCAGTACTTC. Translated: CASSYLPGQQETQYF.

This clone appeared a few times. The V call is TRBV6-5, the J call TRBJ1-1; D remains ambiguous. V lost 6 bases to trimming and J lost 0 bases, with 8 bases between them. The CDR3 runs to 13 residues. The V gene's germline CDR1 is MNHEY and CDR2 SVGAGI. The CDR3 region has the DNA TGTGCCAGCAGAATCTACCTGAACACTGAAGCTTTCTTT. Translating it yields CASRIYLNTEAFF.

This sequence joins TRBV13 and TRBJ2-5; TRBD2 agrees at 8 bases. The ends lost 3 bases at V and 1 base at J; junction bases unmatched: 4. The length of the CDR3 is 15 residues. CDR1 is PRHDT, CDR2 FYEKMQ, per germline (reference sequence). CDR3 in DNA: TGTGCCAGCAGCTTCGGGACTAGTTTCCAAGAGACCCAGTACTTC. It encodes CASSFGTSFQETQYF.

The chain uses TRBV2 and TRBJ2-5; possible D gene TRBD1, 6 bases. Trimming left V 6 bases short and J 9 bases short, with 20 bases between. This CDR3 has 14 amino acids. Germline V CDR1 and CDR2: SNHLY, FYNNEI. DNA for the CDR3: TGTGCCAGCAGGGCCGGCACAGGGTCTACGGCCCAGTACTTC. This translates into CASRAGTGSTAQYF.

The V call is TRBV6-5, the J call TRBJ1-5; 10 positions match TRBD1. V lost 2 bases, J lost 6 bases, and 7 bases stayed unmatched. This CDR3 comprises 16 residues. Germline V gene data show CDR1 as MNHEY and CDR2 as SVGAGI. In nucleotides, the CDR3 is TGTGCCAGCAGTTACACCGGGACAGGGGTTACTCAGCCCCAGCATTTT. This sequence encodes CASSYTGTGVTQPQHF.

V and J are TRBV7-9 and TRBJ2-3; TRBD1 aligns across 8 bases. Trimming cost V 7 bases and J 0 bases; bases outside gene matches: 9. The CDR3 totals 16 residues. CDR1 is SEHNR, CDR2 FQNEAQ, per germline (reference sequence). The DNA for the CDR3 is TGTGCCAGCACCTCCGCCCAGGGGGCTAGCACAGATACGCAGTATTTT. This translates into CASTSAQGASTDTQYF.

This sequence joins TRBV7-9 and TRBJ2-5, with 10 bases that match TRBD2. V was pared by 0 bases and J by 5 bases, with 15 bases of the junction left unmatched. The CDR3 totals 19 residues. Germline V CDR1 and CDR2: SEHNR, FQNEAQ (reference sequence). For the CDR3, the DNA is TGTGCCAGCAGCTTAGCGAGGTGGGTAAGAGCGGGGGGGCATGAGACCCAGTACTTC. Translating gives CASSLARWVRAGGHETQYF.

This chain uses TRBV10-1 with TRBJ2-7, with D possibly matching TRBD1 (6 bases). CDR3 size: 13 residues. Germline assignment: CDR1 WNHNN and CDR2 SYGVQD (reference sequence). Trimming left V 6 bases short and J 2 bases short, with 11 bases between. The CDR3 region has the DNA TGCGCCAGCAGCCGGGACAACGCCTACGAGCAGTACTTC. Encoded protein: CASSRDNAYEQYF.

V is TRBV27 and J is TRBJ2-3; 8 bases map to TRBD2. Trimming took 4 bases from V and 0 from J; bases not matched to a gene: 3. This CDR3 is 15 amino acids long. From germline, CDR1 is MNHEY and CDR2 SMNVEV (reference sequence). CDR3 sequence: CASSSGLGSTDTQYF. As DNA, the CDR3 is TGTGCCAGCAGTTCGGGACTAGGAAGCACAGATACGCAGTATTTT.

The chain carries TRBV19 and TRBJ1-1; 8 positions match TRBD1. Trimming at V came to 6 bases and at J to 5 bases, leaving 8 bases not matched to a gene. Germline assignment: CDR1 LNHDA and CDR2 SQIVND (reference sequence). The CDR3 totals 14 residues. In DNA form, the CDR3 reads TGTGCCAGTAGCAAAGACAGGGGAGGGACTGAAGCTTTCTTT. Protein sequence: CASSKDRGGTEAFF. The full variable domain, with the rest looked up from reference TRBV19 and TRBJ1-1, is DGGITQSPKYLFRKEGQNVTLSCEQNLNHDAMYWYRQDPGQGLRLIYYSQIVNDFQKGDIAEGYSVSREKKESFPLTVTSAQKNPTAFYLCASSKDRGGTEAFFGQGTRLTVV.

The rearrangement links TRBV2 to TRBJ2-7; D is unresolved. This CDR3 region has 14 residues. V gave up 2 bases and J gave up 5 bases, with 13 bases separating them. CDR1 is SNHLY and CDR2 is FYNNEI in the germline V gene. CDR3 in amino acids: CASSESEQPDEQYF. The CDR3 nucleotides read TGTGCCAGCAGTGAATCGGAGCAACCCGACGAGCAGTACTTC.

This rearrangement joins TRBV4-1 to TRBJ1-4; tentative D call: TRBD1 (5 bases). CDR1 is MGHRA and CDR2 is YSYEKL in the germline V gene. This CDR3 is 16 amino acids long. V lost 4 bases, J lost 5 bases, and 17 bases lay in between. The CDR3 DNA reads as TGCGCCAGCAGCCCTGGGGGGGGGATCGGGAATGAAAAACTGTTTTTT. Its protein is CASSPGGGIGNEKLFF.

The chain links TRBV18 to TRBJ1-4; D uncertain. Germline V gene lookup returns CDR1 KGHSH and CDR2 LQKENI. V lost 3 bases to trimming and J lost 3 bases, with 11 bases between them. This CDR3 spans 15 amino acids. CDR3 nucleotides: TGTGCCAGCTCACCGATACAGTATTCTAATGAAAAACTGTTTTTT. Translation gives CASSPIQYSNEKLFF.

CDR3: CASTQGIVGTEAFF. The CDR3 nucleotides read TGTGCCAGCACTCAGGGTATTGTGGGGACTGAAGCTTTCTTT. The chain couples TRBV14 to TRBJ1-1; possibly TRBD1 for D (5 bases). The V end lost 7 bases, the J end lost 5 bases, and 17 bases lay between the germline ends. Per the germline V gene, CDR1 is SGHDN and CDR2 is FVKESK. This CDR3 has 14 amino acids.

The chain is built from TRBV9 and TRBJ1-1, with a possible D match to TRBD1 (6 bases). V shed 4 bases and J shed 1 base, with 14 bases lying between them. The CDR3 extends over 15 amino acids. CDR1 is SGDLS and CDR2 is YYNGEE in the germline V gene. The DNA for the CDR3 is TGTGCCAGCAGCCCTAGGACAGACTCGAACACTGAAGCTTTCTTT. It codes for CASSPRTDSNTEAFF.

The chain joins TRBV7-8 to TRBJ2-7; TRBD1 agrees at 7 bases. V gave up 1 base and J gave up 3 bases; unmatched junction bases: 6. The CDR3 spans 15 residues. Germline V gene data show CDR1 as SGHVS and CDR2 as FQNEAQ. CDR3 residues: CASSLEGAGGYEQYF. The CDR3 bases are TGTGCCAGCAGCTTAGAGGGTGCAGGGGGCTACGAGCAGTACTTC.